This T cell receptor (beta chain) derives from a study of siplizumab effects on memory and regulatory T cells. Per germline, CDR1 SGHNT and CDR2 YYREEE (reference sequence). The CDR3 totals 13 residues. V lost 0 bases to trimming and J lost 1 base, with 4 bases between them. Using immunoSEQ multiplex PCR, the repertoire was profiled, and TCRdb retains in-frame clones only, with some absent. Here the sample spans some 100,000 clones, approximately 90% being singletons. The V gene is TRBV5-4, the J gene TRBJ1-2; D is undetermined. The sequence was collected from a human donor in good health. The sample consisted of Tregs sorted from blood. CDR3 coding DNA: TGTGCCAGCAGCTTGGCGAATAACTATGGCTACACCTTC. It translates to CASSLANNYGYTF. Together with reference TRBV5-4 and TRBJ1-2, the CDR3 gives the full variable domain: ETGVTQSPTHLIKTRGQQVTLRCSSQSGHNTVSWYQQALGQGPQFIFQYYREEENGRGNFPPRFSGLQFPNYSSELNVNALELDDSALYLCASSLANNYGYTFGSGTRLTVV.